Presented here are 12 T cell receptor beta chains from one specimen sequenced in a study of T cell responses to AZD1222 COVID-19 vaccine (dated by TCRdb to the early 2020s). Library creation used the immunoSEQ multiplex PCR assay. TCRdb carries this immuneACCESS record with in-frame sequences only. Its versions omit some clonotypes, under half of them owing to an unresolved V gene in the studies checked, with the rest unexplained. The sample table contains 70,000 to 90,000 clones; only one count was recorded for around 90% of them. Around 18% of the sample belongs to the ten largest clones. This sample's time point label indicates: about 28 days (+/-7) after the second vaccine dose. Sequencing used peripheral blood, obtained 28 days after the second AZD1222 dose. The receptors shown here come from an adult who received the AZD1222 COVID-19 vaccine.

The rearrangement links TRBV4-3 to TRBJ2-5, with TRBD2 as a possible D gene (6 bases). In germline, CDR1 is LGHNA, CDR2 YSLEER. V gave up 0 bases and J gave up 5 bases, with 10 bases separating them. The CDR3 has 14 residues. The CDR3 nucleotides are TGCGCCAGCAGCCAAGATACTAGCCGGGAGACCCAGTACTTC. Its protein is CASSQDTSRETQYF.

The rearrangement links TRBV28 to TRBJ2-7; the D gene is possibly TRBD2 (5 bases). V was clipped by 4 bases and J by 9 bases, with 10 bases between them. The CDR3 is 11 amino acids. CDR1 is MDHEN and CDR2 is SYDVKM in the germline V gene. The CDR3 spells CASSWESGQYF. CDR3 coding DNA: TGTGCCAGCAGTTGGGAGTCCGGGCAGTACTTC.

Concerning this clone itself: The junction and the germline gene differ at one end; a read error may be behind it. The chain links TRBV5-1 to TRBJ1-6; D unclear. The CDR3 consists of 18 residues. Germline V lookup: CDR1 SGHRS, CDR2 YFSETQ. CDR3 coding DNA: TGCGCCAGCAGCTTTGCCGGGATGCCCAGTTCATATAATTCGCCCCTCCACTTT. It encodes CASSFAGMPSSYNSPLHF. Drawing the rest from reference TRBV5-1 and TRBJ1-6, the complete variable domain is KAGVTQTPRYLIKTRGQQVTLSCSPISGHRSVSWYQQTPGQGLQFLFEYFSETQRNKGNFPGRFSGRQFSNSRSEMNVSTLELGDSALYLCASSFAGMPSSYNSPLHFGNGTRLTVT.

This sequence joins TRBV9 and TRBJ2-6; D gene ambiguous. The length of the CDR3 is 13 residues. V lost 0 bases, J lost 8 bases, and 6 bases lay in between. CDR1 is SGDLS, CDR2 YYNGEE, per germline. The CDR3 loop reads CASSVGATNVLTF. CDR3 nucleotides: TGTGCCAGCAGCGTAGGAGCGACCAACGTCCTGACTTTC.

This clone was detected a few times. J is TRBJ1-5 and V is TRBV28, with a possible D match to TRBD1 (5 bases). CDR1 is MDHEN and CDR2 is SYDVKM in the germline V gene. The CDR3 has 15 residues. V lost 3 bases and J 2 bases, leaving 11 bases between the germline ends. CDR3 nucleotide sequence: TGTGCCAGCAGTTTTAGTATGGGGGGCAATCAGCCCCAGCATTTT. Residues: CASSFSMGGNQPQHF.

The rearrangement uses TRBV7-2 and TRBJ2-3, with D perhaps TRBD2 (7 bases). This CDR3 comprises 19 residues. V lost 1 base, J lost 3 bases, and 23 bases lay in between. The germline V gene encodes CDR1 SGHTA and CDR2 FQGNSA. DNA for the CDR3: TGTGCCAGCAGCTTAGATCTTTATTTCGGGGGGCGCGGTACAGATACGCAGTATTTT. Protein: CASSLDLYFGGRGTDTQYF.

This chain links TRBV4-2 with TRBJ2-2; the match to TRBD2 covers 14 bases. The CDR3 runs to 19 residues. Germline CDR1 and CDR2: LGHNA and YNFKEQ. The trim removed 4 bases at V and 4 bases at J, leaving 11 bases unmatched. In DNA, the CDR3 is TGTGCCAGCAGCCGGAATCAGGGACTAGCGGGAGTGGGCACCGGGGAGCTGTTTTTT. Its protein product is CASSRNQGLAGVGTGELFF.

Here the CDR3 reads CASSDHRGQTEAFF. CDR3 in DNA: TGTGCCAGCAGTGACCACAGGGGACAGACTGAAGCTTTCTTT. This chain connects TRBV25-1 to TRBJ1-1; 7 bases align to TRBD1. After removal of 3 bases from V and 5 bases from J, the junction contained 6 bases not matched to a gene. The germline V gene encodes CDR1 MGHDK and CDR2 SYGVNS. CDR3 length equals 14 residues.

The genes are TRBV15 and TRBJ1-3; no firm D call. The CDR3 runs 15 residues. The germline V gene encodes CDR1 LNHNV and CDR2 YYDKDF (reference sequence). Trimming pared 3 bases from V and 0 bases from J, leaving 9 bases between. The CDR3 bases are TGTGCCACCAGCAGTAGGTACAACTCTGGAAACACCATATATTTT. Protein: CATSSRYNSGNTIYF.

The rearrangement uses TRBV10-3 and TRBJ2-7, with 10 bases aligning to TRBD1. In germline, CDR1 is ENHRY, CDR2 SYGVKD. After removal of 4 bases from V and 3 bases from J, the junction contained 6 bases not matched to a gene. The CDR3 contains 15 residues. CDR3: CAISVRDRGHYEQYF. CDR3 DNA sequence: TGTGCCATCAGTGTTCGTGACAGGGGGCACTACGAGCAGTACTTC.

This rearrangement joins TRBV7-9 to TRBJ2-7; D not certain. The CDR3 loop spans 13 amino acids. V gave up 0 bases and J gave up 4 bases, with 7 bases separating them. Per germline, CDR1 SEHNR and CDR2 FQNEAQ (reference sequence). The CDR3 DNA reads TGTGCCAGCAGCTTAGCACAGAATTACGAGCAGTACTTC. Amino acid sequence: CASSLAQNYEQYF.

The rearrangement joins TRBV7-8 to TRBJ2-2; 7 bases match TRBD1. The CDR3 sequence is 16 residues long. V gave up 5 bases and J gave up 4 bases; unmatched junction bases: 10. Germline CDR1 reads SGHVS; CDR2 reads FQNEAQ. CDR3 coding DNA: TGTGCCAGCAGCGATTTGAGGGGGCCAATCACCGGGGAGCTGTTTTTT. Translation: CASSDLRGPITGELFF.